This T cell receptor beta chain was retrieved from a study of blood T cell repertoires in COVID-19. As for the study in general: Specimens from acute and convalescent COVID-19 originated in the United States, Italy and Spain. PBMCs, B-cell-depleted T cells, or T cells provided the cDNA or gDNA that made up the material.

V lost 3 bases, J lost 5 bases, and 11 bases lay in between. The CDR3 has 14 residues. Germline V gene data show CDR1 as SGHNT and CDR2 as YENEEA. Authors' processing steps: Cell counts per sample came from amplifying reference gene primers. The protocol was immunoSEQ multiplex PCR, while the TCRdb copy is restricted to in-frame clones and leaves out a portion. The V and J calls and clone size come from that table; D and trimming were worked out from the DNA. The sample gives around 100,000 clones, about 89% of which show up once; around 2.1% is in the top ten. The chain uses TRBV11-3 and TRBJ2-1, with D possibly being TRBD1 (5 bases). This clonotype was sampled from a man aged 50 or older with active COVID-19. Sample: peripheral blood. The CDR3 spells CASSFSGFHNEQFF. The CDR3 DNA sequence: TGTGCCAGCAGCTTTTCAGGGTTCCACAATGAGCAGTTCTTC.